This TCR beta chain was identified in a study of Ad26.COV2.S vaccination and SARS-CoV-2 variants. Study background: This donor came from the COV1001 trial of Ad26.COV2.S.

The CDR3 is 16 residues long. V lost 1 base, J lost 1 base, and 1 base stayed unmatched. Sequencing used immunoSEQ multiplex PCR; TCRdb keeps in-frame clones, though not all of them. The table records around 450,000 clones, 90% of them present only once. The treatment here: 19 received Ad26.COV2.S at low or high dose, single or two shots; roughly 5 received placebo; per-sample allocation not given. The study sampled participants on day 63 after the first vaccine or placebo injection. Here the sequenced sample was peripheral blood, taken in a trial of Ad26.COV2.S vaccine versus placebo. The rearrangement joins TRBV5-3 to TRBJ2-3; TRBD2 matches 12 bases. TRBV5-3 is treated as an ORF (open reading frame) with a function not yet certain. This TCR came from a person between 18 and 65 years old who received the Ad26.COV2.S COVID-19 vaccine or a placebo. CDR3 amino acids: CARSLRTSGGTDTQYF. CDR3 nucleotide sequence: TGTGCCAGAAGCTTGAGGACTAGCGGGGGCACAGATACGCAGTATTTT.